The clone carrying this TCR beta chain was seen ten or more times. This entry comes from a study of neurological immune-mediated disorders. Deletions cut 7 bases from V and 4 bases from J, with 14 bases between. The germline V gene has CDR1 MNHEY and CDR2 SVGAGI. The CDR3 runs to 13 residues. cDNA was made by 5'RACE with 10-nucleotide random UMIs. TCRdb ran MiXCR on the 5' RACE reads and lists one entry per CDR3 protein. The data hold some 79,000 distinct CDR3 sequences, with around an eighth observed a single time. The sequence derives from a woman aged 45-60 years in good health. The chain uses TRBV6-5 and TRBJ2-7; D is ambiguous. Input material: PBMCs. The CDR3 coding sequence is TGTGCCAGCACCCGGCCTGGTTCGTACGAGCAGTACTTC. The encoded protein is CASTRPGSYEQYF.